These T cell receptor beta chains were read from a single sample in a study of Ad26.COV2.S vaccination and SARS-CoV-2 variants. The assay was immunoSEQ multiplex PCR, and TCRdb's table has in-frame clones only and misses some. The sample shows about 240,000 clones, 88% of them seen only once. The sequencing here drew on peripheral blood, taken in a trial of Ad26.COV2.S vaccine versus placebo. These receptors were obtained from a person aged 18 to 59 who received the Ad26.COV2.S COVID-19 vaccine or a placebo. CDR3s include the opening cysteine and the closing phenylalanine or tryptophan. The order of the fields is J gene, clone size, D gene, V gene, CDR3 protein, CDR3 DNA. The D gene is left open where the match is weak. Where a row states a size, it is once, few, many or the class of an expanded clone; other rows omit it.

TRBJ1-2,-,-,TRBV3-1/TRBV3-2,CASSQPGKGYTF,TGTGCCAGCAGCCAACCCGGTAAAGGCTACACCTTC
TRBJ1-3,-,TRBD1,TRBV11-2,CASSRLGTGQGNTIYF,TGTGCCAGCAGCCGTCTCGGGACAGGGCAAGGAAACACCATATATTTT
TRBJ2-5,-,-,TRBV9,CASSVGTAQRETQYF,TGTGCCAGCAGCGTAGGGACAGCGCAACGAGAGACCCAGTACTTC
TRBJ1-5,-,-,TRBV28,CASSLIGRGGSQPQHF,TGTGCCAGCAGTTTGATCGGACGCGGAGGGAGTCAGCCCCAGCATTTT
TRBJ2-4,-,TRBD2,TRBV19,CASSIWRTSAIAKNIQYF,TGTGCCAGTAGTATCTGGAGGACTAGCGCTATAGCCAAAAACATTCAGTACTTC
TRBJ2-7,-,-,TRBV7-6,CASSLTDSAIYEQYF,TGTGCCAGCAGCTTGACCGACAGCGCTATCTACGAGCAGTACTTC
TRBJ1-1,once,TRBD1,TRBV2,CATRQGSEAFF,TGTGCCACCAGACAGGGCTCTGAAGCTTTCTTT
TRBJ2-7,-,TRBD2,TRBV6-1,CASSEVALLAPYEQYF,TGTGCCAGCAGTGAAGTCGCCCTACTAGCGCCCTACGAGCAGTACTTC
TRBJ1-5,-,TRBD1,TRBV6-5,CASSSDRENQPQHF,TGTGCCAGCAGCAGTGACAGGGAGAATCAGCCCCAGCATTTT
TRBJ2-3,-,-,TRBV10-3,CAINVGGDTQYF,TGTGCCATCAACGTAGGGGGAGATACGCAGTATTTT
TRBJ1-6,-,TRBD1,TRBV18,CASSRGTGLYNSPLHF,TGTGCCAGCTCCCGCGGGACAGGCCTTTATAATTCACCCCTCCACTTT
TRBJ1-1,few,-,TRBV7-2,CASSLAPGRGTEAFF,TGTGCCAGCAGCTTAGCCCCAGGGAGGGGGACTGAAGCTTTCTTT
TRBJ2-1,-,TRBD2,TRBV4-1,CASSQSLSGNSYNEQFF,TGCGCCAGCAGCCAATCCCTTAGCGGGAACTCCTACAATGAGCAGTTCTTC
TRBJ1-5,few,-,TRBV5-1,CASSWRSGEGQPQHF,TGCGCCAGCAGCTGGAGGTCAGGGGAGGGTCAGCCCCAGCATTTT
TRBJ1-5,-,-,TRBV3-1/TRBV3-2,CASSLKPSLLTGLSNQPQHF,TGTGCCAGCAGCCTAAAGCCATCCCTACTTACGGGGCTCAGCAATCAGCCCCAGCATTTT
TRBJ2-3,-,-,TRBV6-4,CASSVGQSSTDTQYF,TGTGCCAGCAGTGTAGGGCAGAGCTCAACAGATACGCAGTATTTT
TRBJ2-1,-,-,TRBV7-6,CASSPRGYNEQFF,TGTGCCAGCAGCCCGAGGGGGTACAATGAGCAGTTCTTC
TRBJ2-4,-,-,TRBV28,CASSSLIITRPDIQYF,TGTGCCAGCAGTTCCCTTATTATTACCCGACCCGACATTCAGTACTTC
TRBJ2-3,-,-,TRBV6-7,CASSYSDPTDTDTQYF,TGTGCCAGCAGTTACTCCGACCCGACGGACACAGATACGCAGTATTTT
TRBJ2-2,-,-,TRBV2,CASDFARSNTGELFF,TGTGCCAGCGATTTTGCTAGGAGTAACACCGGGGAGCTGTTTTTT
TRBJ2-7,-,-,TRBV19,CASSTMAAYEQYF,TGTGCCAGTAGTACAATGGCAGCCTACGAGCAGTACTTC
TRBJ2-7,-,-,TRBV30,CAWRQAPYEQYF,TGTGCCTGGCGTCAGGCTCCCTACGAGCAGTACTTC
TRBJ1-3,few,-,TRBV10-1,CASGTSGNTIYF,TGCGCCAGCGGAACTTCTGGAAACACCATATATTTT
TRBJ1-6,-,TRBD1,TRBV9,CASSVKGDSYNSPLHF,TGTGCCAGCAGCGTTAAGGGGGACAGTTATAATTCACCCCTCCACTTT
TRBJ1-2,-,TRBD1,TRBV7-9,CASSLGPGQGRLIGGYTF,TGTGCCAGCAGCTTAGGACCCGGACAGGGGCGCCTGATCGGTGGCTACACCTTC
TRBJ1-1,once,TRBD1,TRBV5-1,CASSLQGEGAFF,TGCGCCAGCAGCTTACAGGGGGAAGGAGCTTTCTTT
TRBJ2-1,-,TRBD2,TRBV19,CASSISSGGAIGNEQFF,TGTGCCAGTAGTATCTCTAGCGGGGGGGCCATTGGCAATGAGCAGTTCTTC
TRBJ1-4,-,-,TRBV9,CASSKGFGEKLFF,TGTGCCAGCTCCAAGGGGTTCGGGGAAAAACTGTTTTTT
TRBJ2-5,-,-,TRBV19,CASSFQQTEETQYF,TGTGCCAGTAGTTTCCAACAGACAGAAGAGACCCAGTACTTC
TRBJ2-1,-,-,TRBV27,CASSLSFPLYNEQFF,TGTGCCAGCAGTTTATCGTTCCCTTTATACAATGAGCAGTTCTTC
TRBJ1-5,-,-,TRBV27,CASSLDGGGLSIKAQHF,TGTGCCAGCAGTTTAGATGGTGGGGGGCTGTCTATCAAGGCCCAGCATTTT
TRBJ2-7,-,TRBD1,TRBV4-2,CASSPKWDRNAYEQYF,TGTGCCAGCAGCCCAAAGTGGGACAGGAATGCCTACGAGCAGTACTTC
TRBJ2-5,-,-,TRBV20-1,CSARWETQYF,TGCAGTGCTAGGTGGGAGACCCAGTACTTC
TRBJ1-5,few,-,TRBV19,CASSIGILTHQPQHF,TGTGCCAGTAGTATAGGGATTCTGACGCATCAGCCCCAGCATTTT
TRBJ2-2,-,-,TRBV18,CASSPQRKNTGELFF,TGTGCCAGCTCACCCCAGCGAAAGAACACCGGGGAGCTGTTTTTT
TRBJ2-6,-,-,TRBV5-1,CASSLPLTAGANVLTF,TGCGCCAGCAGCTTGCCCCTAACCGCTGGGGCCAACGTCCTGACTTTC
TRBJ2-5,-,TRBD2,TRBV5-6,CASSYGTSGRRRGETQYF,TGTGCCAGCAGCTACGGGACTAGCGGGAGGCGAAGAGGGGAGACCCAGTACTTC
TRBJ2-1,-,-,TRBV11-2,CASSSLEGEDGEQFF,TGTGCCAGCAGCTCCCTTGAGGGAGAGGATGGTGAGCAGTTCTTC
TRBJ1-2,once,-,TRBV7-9,CASSLLPGKSGDYGYTF,TGTGCCAGCAGCTTACTCCCAGGAAAAAGCGGGGACTATGGCTACACCTTC
TRBJ2-3,-,-,TRBV5-5,CASTRLVSTDTQYF,TGTGCCAGCACCAGGCTAGTTAGCACAGATACGCAGTATTTT
TRBJ2-3,-,-,TRBV7-2,CASSFGKRGVTDTQYF,TGTGCCAGCAGCTTTGGGAAGCGTGGGGTTACAGATACGCAGTATTTT
TRBJ2-7,-,TRBD1,TRBV5-6,CASSLRGTGLDEQYF,TGTGCCAGCAGCTTAAGAGGGACAGGGTTGGACGAGCAGTACTTC